This T cell receptor beta chain is from a study of T cells in tuberculosis. Study observations and caveats: The TCR-beta difference was not significant; alpha differences partly reflected length.

Germline lookup yields CDR1 SGDLS and CDR2 YYNGEE. With 2 bases clipped from V and 1 base from J, the junction kept 4 bases outside the gene matches. CDR3 size: 16 residues. This clone showed up just a few times. Antigen unknown. Clones were read by immunoSEQ multiplex PCR, and TCRdb kept only the in-frame ones, dropping some. The data hold about 22,000 clones, with under 85% observed a single time. Time point denoted: new active TB diagnosis, blood taken before or within 7 days of starting treatment. Sequencing was performed on PBMCs, taken at tuberculosis diagnosis. This chain uses TRBV9 with TRBJ2-2, with 8 bases identical to TRBD2. This receptor was obtained from an adult with tuberculosis. CDR3 sequence (DNA): TGTGCCAGCAGCGTTACCGCGGGAGGGAACACCGGGGAGCTGTTTTTT. Encoded protein: CASSVTAGGNTGELFF.